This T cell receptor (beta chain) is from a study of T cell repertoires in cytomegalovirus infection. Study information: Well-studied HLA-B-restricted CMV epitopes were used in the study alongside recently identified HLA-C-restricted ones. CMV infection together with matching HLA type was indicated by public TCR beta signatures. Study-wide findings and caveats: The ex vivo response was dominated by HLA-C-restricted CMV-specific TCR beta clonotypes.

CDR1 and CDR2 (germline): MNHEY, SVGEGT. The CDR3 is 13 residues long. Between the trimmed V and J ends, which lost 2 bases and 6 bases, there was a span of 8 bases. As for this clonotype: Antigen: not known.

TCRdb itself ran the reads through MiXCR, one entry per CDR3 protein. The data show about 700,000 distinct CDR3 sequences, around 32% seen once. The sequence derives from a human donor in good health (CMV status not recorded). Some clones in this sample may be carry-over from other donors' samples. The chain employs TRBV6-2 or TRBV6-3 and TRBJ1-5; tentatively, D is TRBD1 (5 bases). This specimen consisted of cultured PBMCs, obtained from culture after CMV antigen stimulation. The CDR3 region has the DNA TGTGCCAGCAGTTACAATGGGGGTCAGCCCCAGCATTTT. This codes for CASSYNGGQPQHF.